This TCR beta chain was obtained from a study of metastatic and nonmetastatic thyroid tumors. The entire patient cohort was treatment-naive prior to thyroid surgery. V was trimmed by 3 bases and J by 2 bases, leaving 7 bases between them. The CDR3 loop spans 13 amino acids. CDR1 and CDR2 (germline): MNHGY, SVAAGI. TCRdb ran MiXCR on the PCR reads. This sample has about 32,000 clones, with 15% to 20% found just once. The source material was blood. This TCR came from a female donor with papillary thyroid cancer or a benign thyroid nodule (not recorded which). Some clones in this sample may be carry-over from other donors' samples. The chain employs TRBV6-9 and TRBJ1-1; D is ambiguous. The chain's CDR3 is CASSYLQNTEAFF. CDR3 nucleotides: TGTGCCAGCAGTTACCTCCAAAACACTGAAGCTTTCTTT.